This is a list of T cell receptor beta chains from one sample in a study of blood T cell repertoires in COVID-19. This table comes from immunoSEQ multiplex PCR, and its TCRdb copy is limited to in-frame clones, with some not included. The table shows 200,000 to 250,000 clones, with around 80% occurring only once. Sequencing used peripheral blood. Receptors were obtained from a woman between 18 and 29 years old with acute or convalescent COVID-19. Each CDR3 is given with its conserved first and last residue. D genes are given only for firm matches. Only some rows state a clone size, as once, few, many or a class for expanded clones.

d_gene,abundance,j_gene,len,v_gene,CDR3nt,CDR3aa
TRBD1,NA,TRBJ1-4,14,TRBV28,TGTGCCAGCAGACCGCAGGGGGCTTGGGAAAAACTGTTTTTT,CASRPQGAWEKLFF
TRBD1,NA,TRBJ1-1,16,TRBV15,TGTGCCACCAGCAGAGTCCCCGGGACAGCGAACACTGAAGCTTTCTTT,CATSRVPGTANTEAFF
NA,NA,TRBJ1-1,13,TRBV9,TGTGCCAGCAGCGTAGTGGGGGACACCGAAGCTTTCTTT,CASSVVGDTEAFF
TRBD2,NA,TRBJ2-7,18,TRBV6-2/TRBV6-3,TGTGCCAGCAGTTACCTGCCTACTGGGACTAGCGGAGCCTACGAGCAGTACTTC,CASSYLPTGTSGAYEQYF
NA,NA,TRBJ2-3,15,TRBV24-1,TGTGCCACCAGTGTGGGACAAATAGTTTCAGATACGCAGTATTTT,CATSVGQIVSDTQYF
NA,NA,TRBJ1-5,15,TRBV6-5,TGTGCCAGCAGAGAGACAGGTAATAGCAATCAGCCCCAGCATTTT,CASRETGNSNQPQHF
TRBD1,NA,TRBJ1-2,14,TRBV5-1,TGCGCCAGCAGCACAGGACAGGGGGCCTATGGCTACACCTTC,CASSTGQGAYGYTF
NA,once,TRBJ2-5,15,TRBV5-1,TGCGCCAGCAGCCCAGGACAGGGAGGGATAGAGACCCAGTACTTC,CASSPGQGGIETQYF
TRBD2,NA,TRBJ2-1,15,TRBV7-3,TGTGCCAGCAGCTTAGGGCGGGAGCCCGCCAATCAGCAGTTCTTC,CASSLGREPANQQFF
TRBD2,NA,TRBJ2-5,15,TRBV6-2/TRBV6-3,TGTGCCAGCAGTTACTCGGGGACTAGAAAAGAGACCCAGTACTTC,CASSYSGTRKETQYF
NA,NA,TRBJ1-4,11,TRBV29-1,TGCAGCTGCGGTGGGGAGGAAAAACTGTTTTTT,CSCGGEEKLFF
TRBD1,NA,TRBJ2-7,15,TRBV5-1,TGCGCCAGCAGTTTTACGACGGGACAGGGCTACGAGCAGTACTTC,CASSFTTGQGYEQYF
NA,NA,TRBJ1-2,13,TRBV3-1/TRBV3-2,TGTGCCAGCAGCCAAGATATGGGGCGAGGCTACACCTTC,CASSQDMGRGYTF
NA,NA,TRBJ2-3,15,TRBV30,TGTGCCTGGAGTGTATTAAGGGGCCACACAGATACGCAGTATTTT,CAWSVLRGHTDTQYF
NA,NA,TRBJ1-2,13,TRBV24-1,TGTGCCACCAGTGATTGGGCGCAGGGTGGCTACACCTTC,CATSDWAQGGYTF
NA,NA,TRBJ2-1,12,TRBV2,TGTGCCAGCAGTGAACCGGGGAATGAGCAGTTCTTC,CASSEPGNEQFF
NA,NA,TRBJ1-1,15,TRBV6-5,TGTGCCAGCAGCCCCGGTCTGGGCAGGAACACTGAAGCTTTCTTT,CASSPGLGRNTEAFF
NA,NA,TRBJ1-6,14,TRBV5-1,TGCGCCAGCAGCTTGGGGGCGGGGAATTCACCCCTCCACTTT,CASSLGAGNSPLHF
TRBD2,NA,TRBJ2-1,14,TRBV30,TGTGCCTGGAGCAAGGGACTAGGGGGCAATGAGCAGTTCTTC,CAWSKGLGGNEQFF
NA,NA,TRBJ2-2,17,TRBV5-6,TGTGCCAGCAGCTACCTGTCGGACAGTTTTAACACCGGGGAGCTGTTTTTT,CASSYLSDSFNTGELFF
TRBD2,NA,TRBJ2-5,13,TRBV5-1,TGCGCCAGCAGAATGACTAGCGGGGAGACCCAGTACTTC,CASRMTSGETQYF
TRBD1,NA,TRBJ2-3,17,TRBV4-3,TGCGCCAGCAGCCAAAATTTCGGGACAGGGGGCACAGATACGCAGTATTTT,CASSQNFGTGGTDTQYF
TRBD2,NA,TRBJ2-4,16,TRBV28,TGTGCCAGCAGTTTAGGGGGGGTAGGATCCAAAAACATTCAGTACTTC,CASSLGGVGSKNIQYF
NA,NA,TRBJ1-1,11,TRBV14,TGTGCCACCCACAAGAACACTGAAGCTTTCTTT,CATHKNTEAFF
NA,NA,TRBJ1-6,16,TRBV6-1,TGTGCCAGCAGTGAATCCGGACGGGGCTATAATTCACCCCTCCACTTT,CASSESGRGYNSPLHF
TRBD2,NA,TRBJ2-3,14,TRBV24-1,TGTGCCACCGCCGGGACTAGCGGCCTGGATACGCAGTATTTT,CATAGTSGLDTQYF
TRBD2,few,TRBJ2-3,16,TRBV5-4,TGTGCCAGCAGCCGGACTAGCGGGGGGCTCACAGATACGCAGTATTTT,CASSRTSGGLTDTQYF
TRBD2,once,TRBJ2-7,17,TRBV30,TGTGCCTGGAGCCCCCGGCGGGGGGTGGGGCAGACCTACGAGCAGTACTTC,CAWSPRRGVGQTYEQYF
NA,NA,TRBJ2-7,14,TRBV20-1,TGCAGTGCTAGTCAGGGCCTCCCAAGGGACGAGCAGTACTTC,CSASQGLPRDEQYF
NA,NA,TRBJ2-5,13,TRBV25-1,TGTGCCAGCAGTGAACAGGGAAAAGAGACCCAGTACTTC,CASSEQGKETQYF
TRBD1,NA,TRBJ2-1,13,TRBV12-3/TRBV12-4,TGTGCCAGCAGTCCCGGGGACCGGGACAGGTTCCTCTTC,CASSPGDRDRFLF
NA,NA,TRBJ2-6,14,TRBV7-2,TGTGCCAGCAGCAAGGGAGCCGGGGCCAACGTCCTGACTTTC,CASSKGAGANVLTF
NA,NA,TRBJ2-7,15,TRBV29-1,TGCAGCGTTTTAGGCGGGACAGTAGCCGGCTACGAGCAGTACTTC,CSVLGGTVAGYEQYF
TRBD2,NA,TRBJ2-7,15,TRBV6-5,TGTGCCAGCAGTTACGAAGGAAAGGGAGGGATCGAGCAGTACTTC,CASSYEGKGGIEQYF
NA,NA,TRBJ2-1,14,TRBV10-3,TGTGCCATCAGTGAGTCGTTGCGGGACAGTGAGCAGTTCTTC,CAISESLRDSEQFF
NA,NA,TRBJ1-2,15,TRBV18,TGTGCCAGCTCACGGGGGCAGAAAGATAACTATGGCTACACCTTC,CASSRGQKDNYGYTF
TRBD2,NA,TRBJ2-1,18,TRBV7-2,TGTGCCAGCAGCTTAGGGGGGACAGCGGGAGGGCCTAGGGATGAGCAGTTCTTC,CASSLGGTAGGPRDEQFF
TRBD1,NA,TRBJ1-2,14,TRBV11-3,TGTGCCAGCAGATTCGTCCCCGGGACAGTCGGCTACACCTTC,CASRFVPGTVGYTF
TRBD2,NA,TRBJ2-1,15,TRBV24-1,TGTGCCACCAGTGATGGGGATACTAGCGGGAGAGGGCAGTTCTTC,CATSDGDTSGRGQFF
NA,NA,TRBJ2-1,15,TRBV18,TGTGCCAGCTCACTTGGGGACATCACGGGCAATGAGCAGTTCTTC,CASSLGDITGNEQFF
NA,NA,TRBJ1-1,16,TRBV28,TGTGCCAGCAGTTTATTCGCCGGGCAACGGGGAGCCAGATCTTTTTTT,CASSLFAGQRGARSFF
TRBD1,NA,TRBJ1-1,16,TRBV30,TGTGCCTGGAGTGTAAAGGGACAGGGTCTTTTGACTGAAGCTTTCTTT,CAWSVKGQGLLTEAFF
TRBD2,once,TRBJ2-7,16,TRBV9,TGTGCCAGCAGCGTAGGGCCCCGGACTAGTCTACTCGAGCAGTACTTC,CASSVGPRTSLLEQYF
TRBD2,once,TRBJ2-1,16,TRBV6-2/TRBV6-3,TGTGCCAGCAGTTACTCGGGACTACGGGTGGACAATGAGCAGTTCTTC,CASSYSGLRVDNEQFF
TRBD1,NA,TRBJ1-1,16,TRBV3-1/TRBV3-2,TGTGCCAGCAGCGTACAACCGGGACAGGGTAGGACTGAAGCTTTCTTT,CASSVQPGQGRTEAFF
TRBD1,NA,TRBJ2-7,16,TRBV10-2,TGCGCCAGCAGAGCGACCGGGACAGCCGTTTTCTACGAGCAGTACTTC,CASRATGTAVFYEQYF
NA,NA,TRBJ2-7,12,TRBV28,TGTGCCAGCAGACAGGGAACCTACGAGCAGTACTTC,CASRQGTYEQYF
TRBD2,NA,TRBJ2-2,18,TRBV5-1,TGCGCCAGCAGCTCCTGGACTAGCGGGAGGTGGAGCACCGGGGAGCTGTTTTTT,CASSSWTSGRWSTGELFF
NA,NA,TRBJ2-2,15,TRBV4-2,TGTGCCAGCAGCCAAGTTTTTTCCGGGACCGGGGAGCTGTTTTTT,CASSQVFSGTGELFF
TRBD2,NA,TRBJ2-2,16,TRBV6-2/TRBV6-3,TGTGCCAGCAGTGACTATAGCGGGAGCGGCACCGGGGAGCTGTTTTTT,CASSDYSGSGTGELFF
NA,NA,TRBJ2-7,15,TRBV18,TGTGCCAGCTCACGCGAGCGGGCTACCACCTACGAGCAGTACTTC,CASSRERATTYEQYF
NA,few,TRBJ1-5,15,TRBV6-5,TGTGCCAGCAGTTACCGGAGGGGAGGGAATCAGCCCCAGCATTTT,CASSYRRGGNQPQHF
NA,NA,TRBJ2-5,14,TRBV7-8,TGTGCCAGCAGCTTAGCGGGGCTCCAAGAGACCCAGTACTTC,CASSLAGLQETQYF
NA,once,TRBJ1-2,13,TRBV5-1,TGCGCCAGCAGCTACAGGGTTAACTATGGCTACACCTTC,CASSYRVNYGYTF
TRBD2,NA,TRBJ2-7,13,TRBV30,TGTGCCTGGAGTGTAGCGGGAGGTTACGAGCAGTACTTC,CAWSVAGGYEQYF